This TCR beta chain was captured by sequencing in a study of monozygotic twins with cystic fibrosis. Study results and limitations: Low clonality (median about 0.0095) suggested a mostly naive repertoire. Nucleotide-identical clonotype sharing was significantly higher within monozygotic CF twin pairs than between unrelated CF individuals. Age, concordance and disease severity did not associate with shared CDR3 numbers.

Produced via immunoSEQ multiplex PCR; TCRdb's table is partial and in-frame only. The sample records around 25,000 clones, less than 95% being singletons. As to this clone: The antigen is unknown.

The V gene end was trimmed by 3 bases and the J gene end by 4 bases; junction bases not matched to a gene: 8. The CDR3 loop spans 16 amino acids. CDR1 is MGHRA and CDR2 is YSYEKL in the germline V gene. The chain uses TRBV4-1 and TRBJ2-7, with 11 bases matching TRBD1. The source of this sequence is a girl aged 2-10 years with cystic fibrosis. Input material: blood. The DNA of the CDR3 is TGCGCCAGCAGCCAGAGTACCGGGACAGGGGGGTACGAGCAGTACTTC. This encodes CASSQSTGTGGYEQYF.